The entry below describes one T cell receptor (beta chain). Trimming removed 3 bases from V and 3 bases from J, with 14 bases in between. The CDR3 runs 15 residues. The V gene's germline CDR1 is LNHDA and CDR2 SQIVND (reference sequence). Primers for the PCR totalled 60 Vbeta and 13 Jbeta. Using immunoSEQ multiplex PCR, the repertoire was profiled, and TCRdb retains in-frame clones only, with some absent. The sample holds 200,000 to 250,000 clones, roughly 78% seen once. The record originates from a study of cytomegalovirus exposure and HLA in healthy donors. Sequences were obtained from PBMCs. This chain uses TRBV19 with TRBJ2-5; possible D gene TRBD2, 7 bases. This TCR derives from a boy aged 5-17 years in good health and CMV-seronegative. The CDR3 DNA sequence: TGTGCCAGTAGTATCACGGGGGGCAGTGAAGAGACCCAGTACTTC. It translates to CASSITGGSEETQYF. Variable domain in full (rest from reference TRBV19 and TRBJ2-5): DGGITQSPKYLFRKEGQNVTLSCEQNLNHDAMYWYRQDPGQGLRLIYYSQIVNDFQKGDIAEGYSVSREKKESFPLTVTSAQKNPTAFYLCASSITGGSEETQYFGPGTRLLVL.